What follows describes a single TCR beta chain. What it binds is unknown. These data come from a study of T cell responses to AZD1222 COVID-19 vaccine. General study results and limits: Unmutated variant regions are reportedly the target of nearly half of TCRs that are spike-specific.

Deletions cut 7 bases from V and 4 bases from J, with 14 bases between. This CDR3 is built from 14 residues. The V gene's germline CDR1 is LNHDA and CDR2 SQIVND (reference sequence). Generated by immunoSEQ multiplex PCR, the TCRdb table keeps only in-frame clones and is missing some. This sample has about 130,000 clones; roughly 91% occur once, and the top ten carry 6.5% to 8.5%. Material: peripheral blood, obtained 28 days after the second AZD1222 dose. This clonotype was sampled from an adult who received the AZD1222 COVID-19 vaccine. V is TRBV19 and J is TRBJ1-5; D remains ambiguous. The CDR3 spells CASTHGVRNQPQHF. The CDR3, as DNA: TGTGCCAGTACCCACGGCGTAAGGAATCAGCCCCAGCATTTT.